This entry describes one TCR beta chain. At one end the junction does not follow the germline gene, possibly because of a read error. Other DNA sequences in this specimen translate into the identical CDR3. A multiplex PCR was run with 60 Vbeta primers and 13 Jbeta primers. Measured with immunoSEQ multiplex PCR; TCRdb has only the in-frame clones, and not every one. The sample lists some 77,000 clones; 80% were seen once. There are 15 residues in the CDR3. Germline loops: CDR1 SGDLS, CDR2 YYNGEE. These data are taken from a study of cytomegalovirus exposure and HLA in healthy donors. The source of this sequence is a woman aged 45-65 years in good health and CMV-seropositive. The chain carries TRBV9 and TRBJ2-2; D tentatively reads TRBD1 or TRBD2 (5 bases each). Input material: PBMCs. CDR3 in DNA: TGTGCCAGTAGCGTAAGGGGCTCGAACACCGGGGAGCTGTTTTTT. Protein sequence: CASSVRGSNTGELFF.